What follows are 27 T cell receptor beta chains derived from one specimen sequenced in a study of blood T cell repertoires in COVID-19. Sequencing used immunoSEQ multiplex PCR; TCRdb keeps in-frame clones, though not all of them. The table shows under 95,000 clones, with 87% occurring only once. Sample: peripheral blood. All receptors come from a man aged 60 to 75 with acute or convalescent COVID-19.

This chain connects TRBV2 to TRBJ2-3; TRBD1 might be the D (6 bases). The CDR3 spans 14 residues. V dropped 6 bases and J dropped 5 bases, with 15 bases sitting between them. Germline CDR1 and CDR2: SNHLY and FYNNEI. The CDR3: CASSGMGALDTQYF. For the CDR3, the DNA is TGTGCCAGCAGCGGGATGGGGGCCTTAGATACGCAGTATTTT.

This chain joins TRBV6-5 and TRBJ1-5, with TRBD1 identical over 8 bases. The CDR3 covers 14 residues. Trimming at V came to 6 bases and at J to 6 bases, leaving 7 bases not matched to a gene. The germline V gene encodes CDR1 MNHEY and CDR2 SVGAGI. CDR3 in amino acids: CASSSGQGGQPQHF. CDR3 bases: TGTGCCAGCAGCTCCGGACAGGGAGGTCAGCCCCAGCATTTT.

The sample holds one count of this clone. V is TRBV2 and J is TRBJ2-7, with TRBD1 matching over 8 bases. With V trimmed by 11 bases and J by 5 bases, 14 bases remained unmatched. Germline V gene data show CDR1 as SNHLY and CDR2 as FYNNEI. CDR3 length: 14 residues. This chain's CDR3 is CASSKQGVGDEQYF. The CDR3 DNA sequence: TGTGCCTCCTCCAAACAGGGGGTGGGCGACGAGCAGTACTTC.

The chain links TRBV3-1 (or the pseudogene TRBV3-2) to TRBJ1-2, with unresolved D. Deletions cut 1 base from V and 3 bases from J, with 9 bases between. Germline loops: CDR1 LGHDT, CDR2 YNNKEL (reference sequence). This CDR3 spans 14 amino acids. CDR3 nucleotides: TGTGCCAGCAGCCAAGGCGACACCTACTATGGCTACACCTTC. Protein: CASSQGDTYYGYTF.

The J gene is TRBJ1-1, the V gene TRBV29-1; no reliable D call. Germline values: CDR1 SQVTM, CDR2 ANQGSEA. This CDR3 has 13 amino acids. V was clipped by 6 bases and J by 4 bases, with 15 bases between them. CDR3 bases: TGCAGCGTGGACCCCTCGGGGAGCACTGAAGCTTTCTTT. Amino acid sequence: CSVDPSGSTEAFF.

This chain links TRBV7-2 with TRBJ2-3; unclear D gene. With 5 bases removed from V and 2 bases from J, the gap between germline ends came to 8 bases. This CDR3 contains 13 residues. The germline CDR1 and CDR2 sequences are SGHTA and FQGNSA. CDR3 sequence: CASSTAITDTQYF. DNA of the CDR3: TGTGCCAGCAGCACAGCTATCACAGATACGCAGTATTTT.

The chain carries TRBV15 and TRBJ1-2; D is perhaps TRBD1 (5 bases). CDR1 is LNHNV, CDR2 YYDKDF, per germline (reference sequence). With 5 bases removed from V and 2 bases from J, the gap between germline ends came to 9 bases. The CDR3 totals 13 residues. This chain's CDR3 is CATSADTNYGYTF. In DNA, the CDR3 is TGTGCCACCAGCGCGGACACAAACTATGGCTACACCTTC.

The chain uses TRBV29-1 and TRBJ2-3; D is possibly TRBD1 (6 bases). V was trimmed by 7 bases and J by 6 bases, leaving 14 bases between them. The CDR3 length is 12 residues. Germline V CDR1 and CDR2: SQVTM, ANQGSEA. For the CDR3, the DNA is TGCAGCGCTCGGGACACCTACGATACGCAGTATTTT. It yields the protein CSARDTYDTQYF.

V is TRBV18 and J is TRBJ1-1, with D unclear. The germline CDR1 and CDR2 sequences are KGHSH and LQKENI. The V end lost 9 bases, the J end lost 0 bases, and 5 bases lay between the germline ends. The CDR3 loop spans 11 amino acids. This CDR3 reads CARNMNTEAFF. CDR3 coding DNA: TGTGCCAGGAACATGAACACTGAAGCTTTCTTT. Using reference TRBV18 and TRBJ1-1 for the parts outside the CDR3, the full variable domain is NAGVMQNPRHLVRRRGQEARLRCSPMKGHSHVYWYRQLPEEGLKFMVYLQKENIIDESGMPKERFSAEFPKEGPSILRIQQVVRGDSAAYFCARNMNTEAFFGQGTRLTVV.

The J gene is TRBJ1-1, the V gene TRBV6-5; tentatively, D is TRBD1 (5 bases). V was pared by 7 bases and J by 8 bases, with 20 bases between. The germline gives CDR1 MNHEY, CDR2 SVGAGI. The CDR3 totals 14 residues. CDR3 DNA sequence: TGTGCCAGCACCCACCCGGAGTTAGGGGCCGAAGCTTTCTTT. Protein: CASTHPELGAEAFF.

As for this clone: Different DNA sequences within this sample yield the same CDR3. V is TRBV2 and J is TRBJ2-3, with 11 bases that match TRBD2. The CDR3 consists of 15 residues. V was pared by 6 bases and J by 3 bases, with 5 bases of the junction left unmatched. CDR1 is SNHLY, CDR2 FYNNEI, per germline. The CDR3 DNA is TGTGCCAGCAGCCTAGCGGGGGGAGGAACAGATACGCAGTATTTT. It specifies CASSLAGGGTDTQYF.

The chain carries TRBV19 and TRBJ2-3; D is perhaps TRBD1 (5 bases). The germline V and J ends were trimmed by 6 bases and 1 base, with 11 bases remaining between them. The CDR3 has 14 residues. CDR1 LNHDA and CDR2 SQIVND come from the germline V gene (reference sequence). CDR3 region: CASRVQAGTDTQYF. CDR3 coding DNA: TGTGCCAGTAGGGTACAGGCAGGCACAGATACGCAGTATTTT.

In regard to this clone: In the same sample, other DNA sequences code for this CDR3. The chain employs TRBV9 and TRBJ1-3; D gene unclear. Between the trimmed V and J ends, which lost 0 bases and 0 bases, there was a span of 7 bases. The germline gives CDR1 SGDLS, CDR2 YYNGEE. The CDR3 has 15 residues. The CDR3 here is CASSVGGSSGNTIYF. Here the CDR3 DNA reads TGTGCCAGCAGCGTAGGCGGGAGCTCTGGAAACACCATATATTTT.

V usage is TRBV30 and J usage is TRBJ1-6, with D unclear. V was shortened by 4 bases and J by 10 bases, with 14 bases between the two germline ends. The CDR3 contains 13 residues. Germline assignment: CDR1 GTSNPN and CDR2 SVGIG (reference sequence). CDR3 amino acids: CAWTRGGPSPLHF. The CDR3 DNA is TGTGCCTGGACCAGAGGAGGGCCCTCACCCCTCCACTTT.

The chain joins TRBV30 to TRBJ1-1; perhaps TRBD1 as D (5 bases). V lost 5 bases to trimming and J lost 1 base, with 11 bases between them. The CDR3 runs 13 residues. Germline CDR1 reads GTSNPN; CDR2 reads SVGIG (reference sequence). In nucleotides, the CDR3 is TGTGCCTGGGGCAGGGCAGGGAACACTGAAGCTTTCTTT. Translation gives CAWGRAGNTEAFF.

This chain joins TRBV7-2 and TRBJ1-1, with 9 bases aligning to TRBD1. The germline CDR1 and CDR2 sequences are SGHTA and FQGNSA. CDR3 length: 13 amino acids. J was trimmed by 8 bases and V by 1 base; bases with no gene match: 2. The CDR3: CASSLVGTGEAFF. CDR3 nucleotides: TGTGCCAGCAGCTTAGTAGGGACAGGGGAAGCTTTCTTT.

Written as DNA, the CDR3 is TGTGCAAGTTGTGATCCTTCTGCGGGATCCTATAATTCACCCCTCCACTTT. This sequence encodes CASCDPSAGSYNSPLHF. J is TRBJ1-6 and V is TRBV19; no clear D gene. The CDR3 is 17 amino acids. Germline V gene lookup returns CDR1 LNHDA and CDR2 SQIVND (reference sequence).

V and J are TRBV7-9 and TRBJ2-7, with 7 nucleotides matching TRBD1. Trimming cost V 5 bases and J 4 bases; bases outside gene matches: 8. This CDR3 is built from 14 residues. CDR1 and CDR2 (germline): SEHNR, FQNEAQ (reference sequence). In DNA, the CDR3 is TGTGCCAGCAGCACCACAGGGGCGCCATACGAGCAGTACTTC. Translation: CASSTTGAPYEQYF.

V is TRBV7-2 and J is TRBJ1-3; possibly TRBD1 for D (6 bases). This CDR3 has 17 amino acids. V dropped 6 bases and J dropped 0 bases, with 18 bases sitting between them. Per the germline V gene, CDR1 is SGHTA and CDR2 is FQGNSA. As DNA, the CDR3 is TGTGCCAGCAGTTATGACAGGATAGATGGCTCTGGAAACACCATATATTTT. Protein product: CASSYDRIDGSGNTIYF.

The rearrangement uses TRBV6-6 and TRBJ1-1, with TRBD1 matching 7 bases. Germline CDR1 MNHNY, CDR2 SVGAGI (reference sequence). V was pared by 7 bases and J by 1 base, with 3 bases of the junction left unmatched. This CDR3 contains 13 residues. CDR3 in amino acids: CASNPGGNTEAFF. The CDR3 nucleotides are TGTGCCAGCAATCCAGGGGGGAACACTGAAGCTTTCTTT.

The rearrangement uses TRBV5-6 and TRBJ1-1; a weak D match, TRBD1 (5 bases). The CDR3 spans 13 residues. Trimming stripped 7 bases from V and 1 base from J, with 11 bases between. Germline CDR1 is SGHDT and CDR2 is YYEEEE. The CDR3 nucleotides read TGTGCCAGCCAGGGTTTCGGGAACACTGAAGCTTTCTTT. Its translation is CASQGFGNTEAFF. The complete variable domain, with remaining parts taken from reference TRBV5-6 and TRBJ1-1, reads DAGVTQSPTHLIKTRGQQVTLRCSPKSGHDTVSWYQQALGQGPQFIFQYYEEEERQRGNFPDRFSGHQFPNYSSELNVNALLLGDSALYLCASQGFGNTEAFFGQGTRLTVV.

This clone has just a few counts. This chain connects TRBV19 to TRBJ1-5; 8 bases align to TRBD1. The germline V gene has CDR1 LNHDA and CDR2 SQIVND (reference sequence). The CDR3 contains 14 residues. V was pared by 3 bases and J by 4 bases, with 2 bases of the junction left unmatched. The CDR3 coding sequence is TGTGCCAGTAGTATGGGGGACAGGAATCAGCCCCAGCATTTT. Translated: CASSMGDRNQPQHF.

This clone has a handful of counts. The genes are TRBV3-1 (or the pseudogene TRBV3-2) and TRBJ1-2; no clear D. CDR1 LGHDT and CDR2 YNNKEL come from the germline V gene (reference sequence). This CDR3 comprises 11 residues. V shed 6 bases and J shed 8 bases, with 10 bases lying between them. The CDR3 DNA reads TGTGCCAGCAGAAGCCGGGTCGGCTACACCTTC. Protein product: CASRSRVGYTF.

The chain joins TRBV14 to TRBJ1-1, with unresolved D. CDR1 and CDR2 (germline): SGHDN, FVKESK. CDR3 size: 14 residues. Trimming shortened V by 4 bases and J by 7 bases, and 16 bases separated the two germline ends. The chain's CDR3 is CASSLLKRGFEAFF. CDR3 coding DNA: TGTGCCAGCAGCCTTCTCAAACGGGGTTTTGAAGCTTTCTTT.

This chain connects TRBV27 to TRBJ1-2; D perhaps matches TRBD1 (6 bases). The germline V gene encodes CDR1 MNHEY and CDR2 SMNVEV (reference sequence). The germline V and J ends were trimmed by 5 bases and 4 bases, with 14 bases remaining between them. This CDR3 contains 14 residues. CDR3: CASSPRDTAYGYTF. CDR3 DNA sequence: TGTGCCAGCAGTCCCCGGGACACGGCCTATGGCTACACCTTC.

The J gene is TRBJ2-7, the V gene TRBV5-5; 13 nucleotides align to TRBD2. CDR3 size: 17 residues. The V segment lost 2 bases and the J segment 0 bases; nucleotides outside the gene matches: 5. Germline V lookup: CDR1 SGHKS, CDR2 YYEKEE (reference sequence). In DNA form, the CDR3 reads TGTGCCAGCAGCTTCAGGACTAGCGGGGGCTACTCCTACGAGCAGTACTTC. Amino acid sequence: CASSFRTSGGYSYEQYF.

The V and J genes are TRBV7-8 and TRBJ2-2, with D possibly TRBD2 on 5 matching bases. V was clipped by 5 bases and J by 4 bases, with 14 bases between them. The germline V gene encodes CDR1 SGHVS and CDR2 FQNEAQ. The CDR3 is 15 amino acids. CDR3: CASSRRARGTGELFF. The CDR3 DNA follows: TGTGCCAGCAGCCGTAGGGCCCGGGGCACCGGGGAGCTGTTTTTT.